This T cell receptor (beta chain) was profiled in a study of blood T cells in healthy people across ages. Overall study findings and caveats: Donor CMV status was unknown, possibly confounding expanded clonotype changes.

This clonotype was seen a few times. The antigen is unknown. The authors ran a second PCR of about 6 to 11 cycles using a sample-barcoded 5' primer and a J-beta primer mix. Every sample gave at least 3 million paired-end reads containing CDR3. Using its own MiXCR run on the 5' RACE reads, TCRdb lists one record per CDR3 protein. The sample contains about 510,000 distinct CDR3 sequences, roughly a quarter of which appear only once. The CDR3 is 19 residues long. Trimming at V came to 3 bases and at J to 1 base, leaving 15 bases not matched to a gene. CDR1 is MGHDK, CDR2 SYGVNS, per germline. The sample was also reused in another study, on T cells of mothers and their children.

The origin of this receptor is a boy between 2 and 10 years old in good health. The chain recombines TRBV25-1 with TRBJ1-2, with 9 bases lining up with TRBD1. Material for sequencing was blood. The chain's CDR3 is CASSDSMAGTGLGNYGYTF. DNA for the CDR3: TGTGCCAGCAGTGATTCTATGGCCGGGACAGGGCTGGGTAACTATGGCTACACCTTC.